This T cell receptor beta chain was recorded in a study of beta chain features in type 1 diabetes. Only a few counts were recorded for this clone. What it binds is not known. The study, taken as a whole, reports: Type 1 diabetes patients had moderately but significantly shorter TCRB CDR3s in all four CD4+ subsets.

Since all of the isolated RNA was reverse transcribed, expressed TCRB transcripts were what got sequenced. Libraries were prepared by immunoSEQ multiplex PCR; TCRdb keeps only in-frame clonotypes and omits some of them. The sample has 600,000 to 700,000 clones; over 10% are singletons. Material for sequencing was naive CD4+ T cells from blood. The receptor was isolated from a man aged 25-45 years with type 1 diabetes.

The CDR3 here is CASSEAGLRAGQPQHF. Written as DNA, the CDR3 is TGTGCCAGCAGTGAAGCGGGCCTCAGGGCTGGACAGCCCCAGCATTTT. The chain combines TRBV2 with TRBJ1-5; weak D call: TRBD1 (5 bases). Germline CDR1 reads SNHLY; CDR2 reads FYNNEI. The CDR3 has 16 residues. Trimming stripped 0 bases from V and 7 bases from J, with 16 bases between.